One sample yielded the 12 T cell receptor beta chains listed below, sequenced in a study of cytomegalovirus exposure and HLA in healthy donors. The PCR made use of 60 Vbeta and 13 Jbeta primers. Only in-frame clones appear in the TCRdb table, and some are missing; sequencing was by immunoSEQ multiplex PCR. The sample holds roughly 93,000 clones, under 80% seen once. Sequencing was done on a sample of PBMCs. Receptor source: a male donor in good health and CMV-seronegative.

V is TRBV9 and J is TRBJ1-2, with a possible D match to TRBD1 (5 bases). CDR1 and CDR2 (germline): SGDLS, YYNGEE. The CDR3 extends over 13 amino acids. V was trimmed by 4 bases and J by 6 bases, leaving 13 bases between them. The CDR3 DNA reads TGTGCCAGCAGCCCCACCTTAGGGGATGGCTACACCTTC. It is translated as CASSPTLGDGYTF.

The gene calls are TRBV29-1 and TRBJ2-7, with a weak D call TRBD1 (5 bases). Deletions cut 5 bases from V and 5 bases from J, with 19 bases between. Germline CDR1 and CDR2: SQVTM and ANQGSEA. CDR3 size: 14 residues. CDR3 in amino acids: CSVPNPGSLDEQYF. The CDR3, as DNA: TGCAGCGTTCCTAACCCAGGGTCACTCGACGAGCAGTACTTC.

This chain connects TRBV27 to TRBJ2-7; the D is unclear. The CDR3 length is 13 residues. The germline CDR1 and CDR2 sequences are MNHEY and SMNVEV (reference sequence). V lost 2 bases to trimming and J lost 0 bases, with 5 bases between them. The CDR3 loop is CASSLLASYEQYF. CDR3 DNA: TGTGCCAGCAGTTTACTGGCCTCCTACGAGCAGTACTTC.

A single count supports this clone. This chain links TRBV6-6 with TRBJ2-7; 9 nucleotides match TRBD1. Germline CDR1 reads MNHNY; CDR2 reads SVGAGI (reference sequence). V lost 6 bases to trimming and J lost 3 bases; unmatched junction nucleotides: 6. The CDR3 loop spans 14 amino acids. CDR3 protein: CASSNGGQGYEQYF. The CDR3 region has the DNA TGTGCCAGCAGCAACGGGGGACAGGGCTACGAGCAGTACTTC.

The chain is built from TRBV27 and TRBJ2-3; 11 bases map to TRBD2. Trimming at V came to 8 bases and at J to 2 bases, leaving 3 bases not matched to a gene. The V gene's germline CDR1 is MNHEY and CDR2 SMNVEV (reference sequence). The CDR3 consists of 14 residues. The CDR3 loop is CASRLAGYTDTQYF. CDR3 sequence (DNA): TGTGCCAGCCGACTAGCGGGATACACAGATACGCAGTATTTT.

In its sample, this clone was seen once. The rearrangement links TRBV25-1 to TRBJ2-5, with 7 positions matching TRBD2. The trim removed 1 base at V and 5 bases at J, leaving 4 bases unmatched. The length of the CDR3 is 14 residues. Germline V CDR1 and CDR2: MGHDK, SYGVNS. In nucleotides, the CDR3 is TGTGCCAGCAGTGAATCCGTGGGGGGGGAGACCCAGTACTTC. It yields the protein CASSESVGGETQYF.

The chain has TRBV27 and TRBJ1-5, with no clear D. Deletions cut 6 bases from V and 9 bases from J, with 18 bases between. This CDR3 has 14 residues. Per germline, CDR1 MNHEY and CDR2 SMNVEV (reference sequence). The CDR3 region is CASSSFHRAGPQHF. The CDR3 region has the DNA TGTGCCAGCAGCTCTTTCCACCGCGCGGGGCCCCAGCATTTT.

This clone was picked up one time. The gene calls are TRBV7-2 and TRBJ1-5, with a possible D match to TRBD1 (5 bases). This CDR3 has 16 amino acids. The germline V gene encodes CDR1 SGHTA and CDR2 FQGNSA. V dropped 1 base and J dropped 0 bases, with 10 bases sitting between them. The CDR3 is CASSLGGGNSNQPQHF. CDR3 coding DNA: TGTGCCAGCAGCTTAGGGGGGGGGAATAGCAATCAGCCCCAGCATTTT. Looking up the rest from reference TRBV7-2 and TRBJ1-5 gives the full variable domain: GAGVSQSPSNKVTEKGKDVELRCDPISGHTALYWYRQSLGQGLEFLIYFQGNSAPDKSGLPSDRFSAERTGGSVSTLTIQRTQQEDSAVYLCASSLGGGNSNQPQHFGDGTRLSIL.

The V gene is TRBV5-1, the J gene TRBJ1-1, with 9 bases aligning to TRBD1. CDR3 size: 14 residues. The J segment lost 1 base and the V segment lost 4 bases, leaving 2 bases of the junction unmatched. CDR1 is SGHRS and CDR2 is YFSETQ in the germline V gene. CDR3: CASSKDRGNTEAFF. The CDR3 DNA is TGCGCCAGCAGCAAGGACAGGGGGAACACTGAAGCTTTCTTT.

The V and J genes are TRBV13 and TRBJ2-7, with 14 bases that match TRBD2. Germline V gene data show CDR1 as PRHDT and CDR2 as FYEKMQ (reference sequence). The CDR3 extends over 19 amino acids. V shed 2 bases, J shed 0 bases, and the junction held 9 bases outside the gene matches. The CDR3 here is CASSLSRGLAGESSYEQYF. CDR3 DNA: TGTGCCAGCAGCTTATCCCGGGGACTAGCGGGAGAATCCTCCTACGAGCAGTACTTC.

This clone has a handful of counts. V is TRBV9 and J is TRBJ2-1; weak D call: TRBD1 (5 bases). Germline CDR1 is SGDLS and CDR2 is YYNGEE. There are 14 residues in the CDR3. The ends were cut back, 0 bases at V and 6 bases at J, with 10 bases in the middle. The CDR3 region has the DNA TGTGCCAGCAGCGTAGCTCCAGGGATCAATGAGCAGTTCTTC. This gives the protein CASSVAPGINEQFF.

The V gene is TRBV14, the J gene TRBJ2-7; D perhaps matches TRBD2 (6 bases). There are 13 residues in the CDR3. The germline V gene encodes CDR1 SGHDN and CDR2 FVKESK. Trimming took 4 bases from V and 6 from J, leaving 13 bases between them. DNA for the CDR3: TGTGCCAGCAGCCTGGGACTCTCCGGCGAGCAGTACTTC. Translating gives CASSLGLSGEQYF.